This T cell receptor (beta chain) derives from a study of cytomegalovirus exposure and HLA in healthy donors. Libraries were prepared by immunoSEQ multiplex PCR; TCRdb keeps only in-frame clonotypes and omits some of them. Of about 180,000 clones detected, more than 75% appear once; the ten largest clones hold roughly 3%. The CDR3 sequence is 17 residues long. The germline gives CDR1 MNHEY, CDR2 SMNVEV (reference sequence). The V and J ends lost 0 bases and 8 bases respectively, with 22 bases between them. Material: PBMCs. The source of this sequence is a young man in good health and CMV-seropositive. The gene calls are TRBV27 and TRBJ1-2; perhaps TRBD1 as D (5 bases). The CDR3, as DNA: TGTGCCAGCAGTTTATCGAAGGCAGGGTTGAGGCTTTGGGGCTACACCTTC. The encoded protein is CASSLSKAGLRLWGYTF.